These T cell receptor beta chains were read from a single sample in a study of cytomegalovirus exposure and HLA in healthy donors. Profiled with immunoSEQ multiplex PCR; TCRdb holds only in-frame clones, not every one. The sample lists under 250,000 clones, about 90% occurring once. The sample comprised PBMCs. All receptors derive from a man aged 18 to 35 in good health and CMV-seropositive. The CDR3 runs from the conserved cysteine through the conserved F or W. The D gene is left open where the match is weak. A clone size is listed for some rows: how often the clone was seen (once, few, many), or a class if it is expanded.

D	V	size	J	DNA	CDR3
NA	TRBV2	NA	TRBJ2-7	TGTGCCAGCAGCGACCCGGGACACGTAAACTACGAGCAGTACTTC	CASSDPGHVNYEQYF
NA	TRBV11-2	many	TRBJ1-5	TGTGCCAGCAGCATGGGACACCACAATCAGCCCCAGCATTTT	CASSMGHHNQPQHF
NA	TRBV12-5	NA	TRBJ2-5	TGTGCTAGTGCCAACCCTCAACAGGGAGCGACCCAGTACTTC	CASANPQQGATQYF
NA	TRBV11-2	NA	TRBJ1-4	TGTGCCAGCACCTCCGGGTGGGAGGACGAAAAACTGTTTTTT	CASTSGWEDEKLFF
NA	TRBV30	once	TRBJ1-2	TGTGCCTGGGTGGGCCAGGCCCACTATGGCTACACCTTC	CAWVGQAHYGYTF
TRBD1	TRBV6-5	NA	TRBJ2-1	TGTGCCAGCAGCAGGGGACAGCACCCCTACAATGAGCAGTTCTTC	CASSRGQHPYNEQFF
TRBD1	TRBV5-4	NA	TRBJ1-3	TGTGCCAGCAGCTTAGGACAGGGAAGAGAAAACACCATATATTTT	CASSLGQGRENTIYF
TRBD1	TRBV6-4	NA	TRBJ1-2	TGTGCCAGCAGTGAGTACAGGGGGCCAGGATATGGCTACACCTTC	CASSEYRGPGYGYTF
TRBD1	TRBV10-3	few	TRBJ1-5	TGTGCCATCAGCGGGACAGGGGACAGCAATCAGCCCCAGCATTTT	CAISGTGDSNQPQHF
TRBD2	TRBV30	NA	TRBJ2-1	TGTGCCTGGAATAGCGGGACTAGCGGGAGTTGGAGTGAGCAGTTCTTC	CAWNSGTSGSWSEQFF
NA	TRBV30	NA	TRBJ2-7	TGTGCCTGGAGTGTTGGGGGGGGCCTCTACGAGCAGTACTTC	CAWSVGGGLYEQYF
TRBD1	TRBV10-3	NA	TRBJ1-2	TGTGCCATCAGTGAAACTACCGGGACAGGGGTCTATGGCTACACCTTC	CAISETTGTGVYGYTF
NA	TRBV15	few	TRBJ2-5	TGTGCCACCAGCAGAGATATACTGGCGGTAGAGACCCAGTACTTC	CATSRDILAVETQYF
NA	TRBV11-2	NA	TRBJ2-7	TGTGCCAGCAGCTTAGCGCGGCAGGACACCTACGAGCAGTACTTC	CASSLARQDTYEQYF
TRBD1	TRBV7-3	NA	TRBJ2-4	TGTGCCAGCAGCCTGGGACAGGGGTACATTCAGTACTTC	CASSLGQGYIQYF
NA	TRBV6-1	NA	TRBJ1-5	TGTGCCAGCAGTGAAGCCCGGGGGCATAGCAATCAGCCCCAGCATTTT	CASSEARGHSNQPQHF
NA	TRBV6-1	NA	TRBJ2-1	TGTGCCAGCAGAAACTGGGATGAGCAGTTCTTC	CASRNWDEQFF
NA	TRBV10-3	NA	TRBJ1-2	TGTGCCATCAGTGAGAGGGGGAACTATGGCTACACCTTC	CAISERGNYGYTF
NA	TRBV14	NA	TRBJ1-2	TGTGCCAGCAGCCAAGTGGCAGGCGGTGGCTACACCTTC	CASSQVAGGGYTF
NA	TRBV5-1	NA	TRBJ2-5	TGCGCCAGCAGCCAGACTCCAGGGAGCGAAAAGACCCAGTACTTC	CASSQTPGSEKTQYF
NA	TRBV5-1	NA	TRBJ1-4	TGCGCCAGCAGCTTGGGAAAGGGACGGTATGAAAAACTGTTTTTT	CASSLGKGRYEKLFF
TRBD1	TRBV7-9	NA	TRBJ2-1	TGTGCCAGCAGCTTATCACAGGGGGCCTATGAGCAGTTCTTC	CASSLSQGAYEQFF
NA	TRBV7-2	NA	TRBJ2-7	TGTGCCAGCAGCTTAGGCGGGACCGCCTACGAGCAGTACTTC	CASSLGGTAYEQYF
NA	TRBV30	NA	TRBJ1-2	TGTGCCTGGACCCTAAATCTCTATGGCTACACCTTC	CAWTLNLYGYTF
NA	TRBV21-1	once	TRBJ1-2	TGTGCCAGCAGCTTAAAATGTAAGGGTTACTGTGGCTACACCTTC	CASSLKCKGYCGYTF
TRBD1	TRBV4-2	NA	TRBJ2-7	TGTGCCAGCAGCCAAGGTCCCTCCCCACAGGGGGGAGCCTACGAGCAGTACTTC	CASSQGPSPQGGAYEQYF
NA	TRBV27	NA	TRBJ2-7	TGTGCCAGCAGTTTAGGGGCAGGCTCCTACGAGCAGTACTTC	CASSLGAGSYEQYF
TRBD2	TRBV28	NA	TRBJ2-7	TGTGCCAGCAGTCAACCCCGTAGCGGGAGGGCCTCTTCCTACGAGCAGTACTTC	CASSQPRSGRASSYEQYF
TRBD1	TRBV6-1	NA	TRBJ2-1	TGTGCCAGCAGTGTACAGGGGAGTAATGAGCAGTTCTTC	CASSVQGSNEQFF
NA	TRBV20-1	NA	TRBJ2-5	TGCAGTGCCGACGGCCAAGAGACCCAGTACTTC	CSADGQETQYF
TRBD1	TRBV14	NA	TRBJ2-5	TGTGCCAGCAGCCAAACACAGGGGGAAGAGACCCAGTACTTC	CASSQTQGEETQYF
NA	TRBV28	NA	TRBJ2-5	TGTGCCAGCAGTCGGTCCGAAATCGATCCCCAGTACTTC	CASSRSEIDPQYF
NA	TRBV27	NA	TRBJ1-5	TGTGCCAGCAGTTCGATGATAAATCAGCCCCAGCATTTT	CASSSMINQPQHF
NA	TRBV28	NA	TRBJ1-1	TGTGCCTCCTCATACACTGAAGCTTTCTTT	CASSYTEAFF
NA	TRBV10-2	NA	TRBJ2-1	TGCGCCAGCAGTGATGGTAGCGCGGGCTACAATGAGCAGTTCTTC	CASSDGSAGYNEQFF
NA	TRBV10-3	NA	TRBJ2-1	TGTGCCATCAGTGAGCCAGCTACGATCTACAATGAGCAGTTCTTC	CAISEPATIYNEQFF
NA	TRBV14	NA	TRBJ2-1	TGTGCCAGCAGCCCCTATTTTGCGTCGAATGAGCAGTTCTTC	CASSPYFASNEQFF
NA	TRBV18	NA	TRBJ2-7	TGTGCCAGCTCACCCAGGCCCGATTTGAGGCAGTACTTC	CASSPRPDLRQYF
NA	TRBV7-9	NA	TRBJ1-2	TGTGCCAGCAGCTCCGGCAACAGAGATCTCTACACCTTC	CASSSGNRDLYTF
NA	TRBV29-1	NA	TRBJ2-2	TGCAGCGTCGTTACTAGTGGCGGGGAGCTGTTTTTT	CSVVTSGGELFF
TRBD1	TRBV7-6	NA	TRBJ1-5	TGTGCCAGCAGCCCTGGACAGGGCAATGATCAGCCCCAGCATTTT	CASSPGQGNDQPQHF
TRBD1	TRBV27	NA	TRBJ2-1	TGTGCCAGCAGCCCCCCGTCGGGGACAGGGGACCCCCTCAATGAGCAGTTCTTC	CASSPPSGTGDPLNEQFF
NA	TRBV5-8	few	TRBJ2-7	TGTGCCAGCAGCTTGGGACAGGTCTACGAGCAGTACTTC	CASSLGQVYEQYF
NA	TRBV2	NA	TRBJ2-2	TGTGCCATTGCGGTGCAACAGGGTGCGAACACCGGGGAGCTGTTTTTT	CAIAVQQGANTGELFF
NA	TRBV10-3	NA	TRBJ1-5	TGTGCCATCAGCGGGGGGAGCAATCAGCCCCAGCATTTT	CAISGGSNQPQHF
NA	TRBV18	few	TRBJ2-7	TGTGCCAGCTCATTCCAGGGGGGACCCCTAGACGAGCAGTACTTC	CASSFQGGPLDEQYF
TRBD1	TRBV7-3	NA	TRBJ1-4	TGTGCCAGCAGCGTCGGACAGGGGGAAAAACTGTTTTTT	CASSVGQGEKLFF
NA	TRBV7-2	NA	TRBJ1-2	TGTGCCAGCAGCTTAGTTTCGGAGTATGGCTACACCTTC	CASSLVSEYGYTF
TRBD2	TRBV5-1	NA	TRBJ2-3	TGCGCCAGCAGCTGGCTAGCGGGGGAAATGGATACGCAGTATTTT	CASSWLAGEMDTQYF
TRBD1	TRBV5-6	many	TRBJ2-7	TGTGCCAGCAGCTCGACAGGGTCCCTCTCCTACGAGCAGTACTTC	CASSSTGSLSYEQYF
NA	TRBV7-8	NA	TRBJ1-5	TGTGCCAGCAGCCAAACGCGGGGCCATAGCAATCAGCCCCAGCATTTT	CASSQTRGHSNQPQHF
NA	TRBV11-2	few	TRBJ2-7	TGTGCCAGCAGCTTAGATACCGCCAGGACGTACGAGCAGTACTTC	CASSLDTARTYEQYF
TRBD2	TRBV28	NA	TRBJ2-5	TGTGCCACCTGCCCGGGGGGTCAAGAGACCCAGTACTTC	CATCPGGQETQYF
NA	TRBV6-5	NA	TRBJ2-7	TGTGCCAGCAGTTACTCCCGTTTTAGGGGCGAGCAGTACTTC	CASSYSRFRGEQYF
NA	TRBV7-9	NA	TRBJ2-7	TGTGCCAGCAGCCTCGAGGGACCTTACGAGCAGTACTTC	CASSLEGPYEQYF
TRBD1	TRBV11-2	NA	TRBJ2-7	TGTGCCAGCAGAAAAGACAGGGGGCGTTACGAGCAGTACTTC	CASRKDRGRYEQYF
NA	TRBV6-5	once	TRBJ1-5	TGTGCCAGCAGTTACTCGCTTGGGAGCAATCAGCCCCAGCATTTT	CASSYSLGSNQPQHF